Below, 7 T cell receptor beta chains from the same sample are listed, as sequenced in a study of T cells in tuberculosis. Measured with immunoSEQ multiplex PCR; TCRdb has only the in-frame clones, and not every one. The sample contains about 33,000 clones, about nine tenths of which appear only once. What was sequenced was PBMCs. The receptors come from a donor under 30 with latent tuberculosis or without tuberculosis infection. Some clones in this sample may be carry-over from other donors' samples.

The gene calls are TRBV5-4 and TRBJ1-1; possible D gene TRBD1, 5 bases. CDR3 length: 14 amino acids. The germline CDR1 and CDR2 sequences are SGHNT and YYREEE (reference sequence). Deletions cut 4 bases from V and 9 bases from J, with 19 bases between. CDR3 loop: CASSLGVSGTQAFF. In DNA, the CDR3 is TGTGCCAGCAGCCTTGGGGTGTCAGGGACTCAAGCTTTCTTT.

The genes are TRBV7-9 and TRBJ2-2; D is possibly TRBD2 (6 bases). The germline CDR1 and CDR2 sequences are SEHNR and FQNEAQ (reference sequence). The CDR3 runs 15 residues. Trimming stripped 2 bases from V and 6 bases from J, with 13 bases between. The CDR3 is CASSLTGEVSGELFF. As DNA, the CDR3 is TGTGCCAGCAGCTTAACGGGAGAGGTCTCCGGGGAGCTGTTTTTT. Full variable domain (missing parts from reference TRBV7-9 and TRBJ2-2): DTGVSQNPRHKITKRGQNVTFRCDPISEHNRLYWYRQTLGQGPEFLTYFQNEAQLEKSRLLSDRFSAERPKGSFSTLEIQRTEQGDSAMYLCASSLTGEVSGELFFGEGSRLTVL.

The chain uses TRBV6-5 and TRBJ2-7; TRBD2 agrees at 11 bases. CDR1 and CDR2 from the germline V gene are MNHEY and SVGAGI. J lost 0 bases, V lost 5 bases, and 3 bases had no gene match. The CDR3 runs to 15 residues. The CDR3 protein is CASSNLAGGSYEQYF. The CDR3 DNA follows: TGTGCCAGCAGTAACCTAGCGGGAGGCTCCTACGAGCAGTACTTC.

The chain has TRBV7-8 and TRBJ2-7, with 7 bases that match TRBD1. The CDR3 is 16 amino acids. Germline loops: CDR1 SGHVS, CDR2 FQNEAQ. J was trimmed by 3 bases and V by 0 bases; bases with no gene match: 8. CDR3 DNA sequence: TGTGCCAGCAGCTTAGCCAAGACAGGGATGATCTACGAGCAGTACTTC. This translates into CASSLAKTGMIYEQYF.

The CDR3 bases are TGCGCCAGCAGCTTGTTCGGGGAGTCTACCGTCGAGCAGTACTTC. It encodes CASSLFGESTVEQYF. The rearrangement joins TRBV5-1 to TRBJ2-7; tentatively, D is TRBD2 (5 bases). Germline V lookup: CDR1 SGHRS, CDR2 YFSETQ. This CDR3 spans 15 amino acids. V was pared by 1 base and J by 6 bases, with 17 bases between.

This sequence joins TRBV15 and TRBJ1-1, with a tentative D call TRBD1 (5 bases). The germline V gene has CDR1 LNHNV and CDR2 YYDKDF (reference sequence). The CDR3 totals 17 residues. Trimming removed 1 base at V and 6 bases at J, with 21 bases between. CDR3 sequence reads: CATSRGVSPGGESEAFF. For the CDR3, the DNA is TGTGCCACCAGCAGAGGGGTGTCACCCGGGGGAGAGTCTGAAGCTTTCTTT.

Here the CDR3 reads CASSLAMGQGSYEQYF. CDR3 bases: TGCGCCAGCAGCTTGGCGATGGGACAGGGGTCATACGAGCAGTACTTC. V is TRBV5-1 and J is TRBJ2-7; 10 nucleotides align to TRBD1. Germline values: CDR1 SGHRS, CDR2 YFSETQ. The CDR3 contains 16 residues. With 0 bases clipped from V and 4 bases from J, the junction kept 7 bases outside the gene matches.